Detailed here is one T cell receptor (beta chain). The antigen remains unidentified. The protocol was immunoSEQ multiplex PCR, while the TCRdb copy is restricted to in-frame clones and leaves out a portion. Of 40,000 or so clones listed, over 85% are singletons. The length of the CDR3 is 16 residues. Per germline, CDR1 SGHVS and CDR2 FNYEAQ. Trimming removed 1 base from V and 0 bases from J, with 10 bases in between. The data belong to a study of graft-versus-host responses after intestinal transplantation. Across the whole study: After anti-thymocyte globulin induction, recipients took tacrolimus and steroids for about 3 years. Whole-study results and caveats: Ileal or blood samples showed some GvH clones first, and such clones were also found in recipient marrow.

The starting material was PBMCs, obtained roughly 270 days after transplant. The chain carries TRBV7-6 and TRBJ2-1, with D possibly being TRBD2 (6 bases). The TCR comes from a human patient who received an intestinal transplant, so some T cells may come from the graft donor. The CDR3 sequence: CASSLVGSGSYNEQFF. The DNA for the CDR3 is TGTGCCAGCAGCTTAGTGGGTAGCGGCTCCTACAATGAGCAGTTCTTC.